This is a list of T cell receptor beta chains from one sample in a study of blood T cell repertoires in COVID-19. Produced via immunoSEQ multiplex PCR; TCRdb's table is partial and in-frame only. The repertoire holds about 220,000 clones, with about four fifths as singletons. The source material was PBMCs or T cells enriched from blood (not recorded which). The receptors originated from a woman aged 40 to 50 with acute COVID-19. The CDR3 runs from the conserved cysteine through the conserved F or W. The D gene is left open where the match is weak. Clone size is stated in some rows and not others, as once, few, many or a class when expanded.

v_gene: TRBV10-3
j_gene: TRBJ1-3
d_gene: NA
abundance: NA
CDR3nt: TGTGCCATCAAAGATACAGGGAAGGGAGGAAACACCATATATTTT
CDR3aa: CAIKDTGKGGNTIYF

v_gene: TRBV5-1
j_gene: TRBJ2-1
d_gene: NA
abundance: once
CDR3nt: TGCGCCAGCAGCTTAGCGCCCCCCAGGGGTCGAAACTCCTACAATGAGCAGTTCTTC
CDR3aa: CASSLAPPRGRNSYNEQFF

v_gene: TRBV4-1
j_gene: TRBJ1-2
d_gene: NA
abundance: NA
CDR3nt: TGCGCCAGCAGCCACCTTCGGACAGACGACAACAGAAACTATGGCTACACCTTC
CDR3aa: CASSHLRTDDNRNYGYTF

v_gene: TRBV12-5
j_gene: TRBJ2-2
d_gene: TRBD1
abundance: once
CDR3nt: TGTGCTAGTGGTTTGGTCCTTGGACAGGGGCTCGGGGAGCTGTTTTTT
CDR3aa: CASGLVLGQGLGELFF

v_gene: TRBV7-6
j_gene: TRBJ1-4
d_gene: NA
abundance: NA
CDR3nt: TGTGCCAGCAGCTTAGGCGGGGAAAAACTGTTTTTT
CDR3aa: CASSLGGEKLFF

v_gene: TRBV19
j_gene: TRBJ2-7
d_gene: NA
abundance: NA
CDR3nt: TGTGCCAGTAGTATACCCCCCCTTGACAGAGCCTACGAGCAGTACTTC
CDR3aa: CASSIPPLDRAYEQYF

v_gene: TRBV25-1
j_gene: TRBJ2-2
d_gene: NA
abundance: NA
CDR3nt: TGTGCCAGCAGTGAAAAGTTGTTACAGGGAACCGGGGAGCTGTTTTTT
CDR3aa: CASSEKLLQGTGELFF

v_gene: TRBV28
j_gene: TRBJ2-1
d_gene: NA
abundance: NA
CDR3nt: TGTGCCAGCAGTTTAGTGCGGGGCGAGCAGTTCTTC
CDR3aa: CASSLVRGEQFF

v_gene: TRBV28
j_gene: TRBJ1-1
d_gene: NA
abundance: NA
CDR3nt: TGTGCCAGCAGTGGCTACCGGGACCGCCAAGGGAGGGCTTTCTTT
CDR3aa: CASSGYRDRQGRAFF

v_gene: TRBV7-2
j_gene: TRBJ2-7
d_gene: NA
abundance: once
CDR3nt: TGTGCCAGCAGCTTTCAGGGGTTAACGGGAGAGCAGTACTTC
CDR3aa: CASSFQGLTGEQYF

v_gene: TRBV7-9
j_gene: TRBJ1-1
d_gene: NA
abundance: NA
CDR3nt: TGTGCCAGCAGCCCGACCGGACAAAAAAACACTGAAGCTTTCTTT
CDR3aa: CASSPTGQKNTEAFF

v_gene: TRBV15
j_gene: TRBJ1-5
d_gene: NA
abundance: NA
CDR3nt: TGTGCCACCAGCGGATTGGATGGTTTGACGCGAGGTCAGCCCCAGCATTTT
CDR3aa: CATSGLDGLTRGQPQHF

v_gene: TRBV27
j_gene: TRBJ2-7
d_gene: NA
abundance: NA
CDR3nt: TGTGCCAGCAGTTCATCCTACGAGCAGTACTTC
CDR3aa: CASSSSYEQYF

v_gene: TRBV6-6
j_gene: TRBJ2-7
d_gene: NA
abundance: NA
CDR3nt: TGTGCCAGCAGTTCACAGGGTTACGAGCAGTACTTC
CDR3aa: CASSSQGYEQYF

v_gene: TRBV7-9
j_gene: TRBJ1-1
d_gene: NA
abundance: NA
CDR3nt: TGTGCCAGCAACCCAACAGGGAAACCCCTGAACACTGAAGCTTTCTTT
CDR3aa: CASNPTGKPLNTEAFF

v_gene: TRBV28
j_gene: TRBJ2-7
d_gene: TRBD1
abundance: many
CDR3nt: TGTGCCGTCCGGACAGGGGATTTCTCCTACGAGCAGTACTTC
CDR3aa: CAVRTGDFSYEQYF

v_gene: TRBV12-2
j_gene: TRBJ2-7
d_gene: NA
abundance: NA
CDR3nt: TGTGCAAGTCGCTTACCTAGCGTCTACGAGCAGTACTTC
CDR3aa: CASRLPSVYEQYF

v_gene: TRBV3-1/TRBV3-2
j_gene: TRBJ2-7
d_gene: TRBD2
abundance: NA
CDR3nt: TGTGCCAGCAGCCAAGGACTAGCGGGGGGGTCTAACGAGCAGTACTTC
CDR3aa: CASSQGLAGGSNEQYF

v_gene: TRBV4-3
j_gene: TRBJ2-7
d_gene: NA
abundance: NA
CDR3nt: TGCGCCAGCAGCCAAGACCAGTGGAGCGACTACTACGAGCAGTACTTC
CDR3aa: CASSQDQWSDYYEQYF

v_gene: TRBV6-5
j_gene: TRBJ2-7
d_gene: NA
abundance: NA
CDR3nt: TGTGCCAGCAGCCGAGAGGTCTACGAGCAGTACTTC
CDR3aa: CASSREVYEQYF

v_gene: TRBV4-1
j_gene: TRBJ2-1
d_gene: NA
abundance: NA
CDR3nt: TGCGCCAGCAGCCAAGATGGATTTATGCGGAATGAGCAGTTCTTC
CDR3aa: CASSQDGFMRNEQFF

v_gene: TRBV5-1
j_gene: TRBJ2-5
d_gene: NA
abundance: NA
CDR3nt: TGCGCCAGCAGCTTGGCGGACAACCAAGAGACCCAGTACTTC
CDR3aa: CASSLADNQETQYF

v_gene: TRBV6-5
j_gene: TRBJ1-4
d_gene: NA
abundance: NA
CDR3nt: TGTGCCAGCAGTTATAGGGGGACATTAAATGAAAAACTGTTTTTT
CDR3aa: CASSYRGTLNEKLFF

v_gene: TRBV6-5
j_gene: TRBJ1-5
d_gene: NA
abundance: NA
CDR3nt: TGTGCCAGCAGTAAACCAGGGGACAATCAGCCCCAGCATTTT
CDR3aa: CASSKPGDNQPQHF

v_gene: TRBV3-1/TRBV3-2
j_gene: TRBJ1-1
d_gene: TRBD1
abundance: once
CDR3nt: TGTGCCAGCAGCCAAGAGCGGACAGGGGGAAAAGCTTTCTTT
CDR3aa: CASSQERTGGKAFF

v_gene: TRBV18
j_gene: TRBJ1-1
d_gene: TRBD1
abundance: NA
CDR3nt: TGTGCCAGCTCAGGACAGGGCGCGAACACTGAAGCTTTCTTT
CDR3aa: CASSGQGANTEAFF

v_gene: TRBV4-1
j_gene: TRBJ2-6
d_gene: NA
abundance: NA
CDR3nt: TGCGCCAGCAGCCAAGGGAGGGCGGCTGGGGCCAACGTCCTGACTTTC
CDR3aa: CASSQGRAAGANVLTF

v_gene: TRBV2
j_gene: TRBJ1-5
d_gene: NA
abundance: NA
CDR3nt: TGTGCCAGCAGTGAAGCGGCTGCTGATAGCAATCAGCCCCAGCATTTT
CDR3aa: CASSEAAADSNQPQHF

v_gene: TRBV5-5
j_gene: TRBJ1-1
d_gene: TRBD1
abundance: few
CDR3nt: TGTGCCAGCAGCTGGGGACAGCAGAACACTGAAGCTTTCTTT
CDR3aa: CASSWGQQNTEAFF

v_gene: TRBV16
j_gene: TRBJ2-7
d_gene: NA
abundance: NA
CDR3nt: TGTGCCAGCAGCCCCAGCGAAGGTTACGAGCAGTACTTC
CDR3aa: CASSPSEGYEQYF

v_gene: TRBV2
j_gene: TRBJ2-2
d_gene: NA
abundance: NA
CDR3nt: TGTGCCAGCAGTGTAAGGGGGTCGGGCACCGGGGAGCTGTTTTTT
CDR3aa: CASSVRGSGTGELFF

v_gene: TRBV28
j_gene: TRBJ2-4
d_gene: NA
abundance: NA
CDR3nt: TGTGCCAGCAGTTCCCCCGACGGGAGCGGAAACATTCAGTACTTC
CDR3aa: CASSSPDGSGNIQYF

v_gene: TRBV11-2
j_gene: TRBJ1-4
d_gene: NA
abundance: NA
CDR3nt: TGTGCCAGCAGCCCCCGTCGCGTCCCTAATGAAAAACTGTTTTTT
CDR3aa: CASSPRRVPNEKLFF

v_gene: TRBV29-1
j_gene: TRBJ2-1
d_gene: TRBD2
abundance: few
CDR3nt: TGCAGCGTTGGACTAGCGGAAGGGGGCCAATTGTCCTACAATGAGCAGTTCTTC
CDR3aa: CSVGLAEGGQLSYNEQFF

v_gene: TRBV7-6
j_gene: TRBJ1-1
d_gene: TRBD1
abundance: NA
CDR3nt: TGTGCCAGCAGCTTAGCCATGACCCACAGGGGGAACACTGAAGCTTTCTTT
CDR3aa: CASSLAMTHRGNTEAFF

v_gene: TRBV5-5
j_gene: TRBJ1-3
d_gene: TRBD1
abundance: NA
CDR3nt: TGTGCCAGCAGCTCGCAGGGGGTCTCTGGAAACACCATATATTTT
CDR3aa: CASSSQGVSGNTIYF

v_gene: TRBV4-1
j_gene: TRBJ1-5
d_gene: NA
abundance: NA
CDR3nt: TGCGCCAGCAGCCAAGGTTTCGTGGCCGGCAATCAGCCCCAGCATTTT
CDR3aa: CASSQGFVAGNQPQHF

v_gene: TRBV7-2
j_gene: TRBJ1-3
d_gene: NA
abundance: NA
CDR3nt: TGTGCCAGCAGCCCCAGCAGGGTCCTCTCTGGAAACACCATATATTTT
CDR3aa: CASSPSRVLSGNTIYF

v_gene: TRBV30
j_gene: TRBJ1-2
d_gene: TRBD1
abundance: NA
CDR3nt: TGTGCCTGGAGTGTATACAGGGGCTATGGCTACACCTTC
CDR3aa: CAWSVYRGYGYTF

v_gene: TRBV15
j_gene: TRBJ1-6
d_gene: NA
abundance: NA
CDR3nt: TGTGCCACCAGCAGACAGGATTTCTATAATTCACCCCTCCACTTT
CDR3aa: CATSRQDFYNSPLHF

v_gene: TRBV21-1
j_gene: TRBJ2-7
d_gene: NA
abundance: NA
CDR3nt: TGTGCCAGCAGCATGGACTGCAGGGGAACCTCCTACGAGCAGTACTTC
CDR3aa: CASSMDCRGTSYEQYF

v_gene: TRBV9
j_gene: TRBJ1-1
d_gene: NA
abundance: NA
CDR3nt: TGTGCCAGCAGCGCTCAGGGGAACACTGAAGCTTTCTTT
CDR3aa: CASSAQGNTEAFF

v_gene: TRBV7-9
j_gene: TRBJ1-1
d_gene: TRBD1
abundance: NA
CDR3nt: TGTGCCAGCAGCCAAATTACAGGGGGTGACACTGAAGCTTTCTTT
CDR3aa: CASSQITGGDTEAFF

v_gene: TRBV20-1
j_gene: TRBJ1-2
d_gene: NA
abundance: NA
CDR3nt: TGCACAATTCACTCCGGGTATGGCTACACCTTC
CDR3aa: CTIHSGYGYTF

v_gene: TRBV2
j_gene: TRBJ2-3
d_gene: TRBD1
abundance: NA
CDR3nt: TGTGCCAGCAGTGACACAGGGGGCACAGATACGCAGTATTTT
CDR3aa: CASSDTGGTDTQYF

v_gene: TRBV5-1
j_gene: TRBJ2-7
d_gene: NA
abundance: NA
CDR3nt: TGCGCCAGCAGCTTCTCAGGGATCGCCTACGAGCAGTACTTC
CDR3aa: CASSFSGIAYEQYF